One and the same sample provided the 24 T cell receptor beta chains below, sequenced in a study of cytomegalovirus exposure and HLA in healthy donors. PCR was performed using 60 Vbeta and 13 Jbeta primers. The data were produced by immunoSEQ multiplex PCR, yet TCRdb's version contains in-frame clones alone and is incomplete. Counted here are some 60,000 clones, over 75% occurring once; the ten biggest clones make up 1.4% to 1.5%. Sequencing was carried out using PBMCs. Receptors originate from a man aged 18 to 30 in good health and CMV-seronegative.

The chain recombines TRBV6-1 with TRBJ2-1; the match to TRBD2 covers 14 bases. CDR1 and CDR2 from the germline V gene are MNHNS and SASEGT. With V trimmed by 3 bases and J by 8 bases, 9 bases remained unmatched. The CDR3 is 17 amino acids. The CDR3 region has the DNA TGTGCCAGCAGTGACACCCTGACTAGCGGGGGGGCACATGAGCAGTTCTTC. Residues: CASSDTLTSGGAHEQFF.

The CDR3 loop reads CASQEGGLTEAFF. Here the CDR3 DNA reads TGTGCCAGTCAAGAAGGGGGTTTGACTGAAGCTTTCTTT. This chain uses TRBV6-5 with TRBJ1-1, with D tentatively TRBD1 (6 bases). Trimming shortened V by 9 bases and J by 5 bases, and 16 bases separated the two germline ends. The CDR3 spans 13 residues. The V gene's germline CDR1 is MNHEY and CDR2 SVGAGI.

CDR3 protein: CASSQEDRGPGNTIYF. The DNA for the CDR3 is TGCGCCAGCAGCCAAGAAGACAGGGGCCCGGGAAACACCATATATTTT. This sequence joins TRBV4-1 and TRBJ1-3; the match to TRBD1 covers 8 bases. The trim removed 0 bases at V and 4 bases at J, leaving 5 bases unmatched. This CDR3 region has 16 residues. From germline, CDR1 is MGHRA and CDR2 YSYEKL.

This clone was found once. The genes are TRBV7-9 and TRBJ2-7; D might be TRBD1 (5 bases). In germline, CDR1 is SEHNR, CDR2 FQNEAQ (reference sequence). The ends were cut back, 5 bases at V and 7 bases at J, with 12 bases in the middle. The CDR3 contains 12 residues. Here the CDR3 DNA reads TGTGCCAGCAGCATCCCGAAGGGGGAGCAGTACTTC. It is translated as CASSIPKGEQYF.

This sequence joins TRBV7-9 and TRBJ1-1, with unresolved D. Germline V gene lookup returns CDR1 SEHNR and CDR2 FQNEAQ (reference sequence). The CDR3 has 14 amino acids. Trimming stripped 6 bases from V and 4 bases from J, with 15 bases between. This CDR3 reads CASRTEGGGTEAFF. In nucleotides, the CDR3 is TGTGCCAGCAGGACGGAGGGAGGCGGCACTGAAGCTTTCTTT.

A remark on this clone: The same CDR3 can be traced to other DNA sequences in this sample. This rearrangement joins TRBV4-1 to TRBJ2-3; TRBD2 agrees at 8 bases. CDR1 is MGHRA and CDR2 is YSYEKL in the germline V gene. CDR3 size: 16 residues. After removal of 4 bases from V and 5 bases from J, the junction contained 11 bases not matched to a gene. CDR3 amino acids: CASSPLRGGAVDTQYF. Written as DNA, the CDR3 is TGCGCCAGCAGCCCCTTACGGGGGGGCGCGGTAGATACGCAGTATTTT.

The chain uses TRBV6-5 and TRBJ2-1, with 13 bases aligning to TRBD2. This CDR3 has 15 amino acids. The germline CDR1 and CDR2 sequences are MNHEY and SVGAGI. The trim removed 7 bases at V and 5 bases at J, leaving 5 bases unmatched. DNA for the CDR3: TGTGCCAGCATCGGACTAGCGGGGGACCACAATGAGCAGTTCTTC. It translates to CASIGLAGDHNEQFF.

The gene calls are TRBV25-1 and TRBJ2-6, with 9 bases that match TRBD1. V lost 5 bases to trimming and J lost 4 bases; unmatched junction nucleotides: 12. Germline CDR1 is MGHDK and CDR2 is SYGVNS. CDR3 size: 18 residues. CDR3 in amino acids: CASSRTGALLEGANVLTF. CDR3 coding DNA: TGTGCCAGCAGTCGGACAGGGGCTCTCCTGGAAGGGGCCAACGTCCTGACTTTC.

The V call is TRBV6-1, the J call TRBJ2-3, with a weak D call TRBD2 (6 bases). Germline V gene data show CDR1 as MNHNS and CDR2 as SASEGT. V shed 6 bases and J shed 1 base, with 14 bases lying between them. This CDR3 has 15 amino acids. The CDR3 DNA is TGTGCCAGCAGCAACCCGGGGGTCCGCACAGATACGCAGTATTTT. This encodes CASSNPGVRTDTQYF.

J is TRBJ2-2 and V is TRBV10-3; 7 bases agree with TRBD2. The CDR3 contains 15 residues. In germline, CDR1 is ENHRY, CDR2 SYGVKD. The junction had 9 bases not matched to a gene; V was cut back by 6 bases and J by 5 bases. This CDR3 is CAIRSLEGGTGELFF. The CDR3 nucleotides are TGTGCCATCAGGTCCTTGGAGGGAGGGACCGGGGAGCTGTTTTTT.

The chain has TRBV7-6 and TRBJ2-2; D not resolved. Germline values: CDR1 SGHVS, CDR2 FNYEAQ. The V end was cut by 7 bases, the J end by 0 bases, with 18 bases between. CDR3 length: 17 residues. The CDR3 region has the DNA TGTGCCAGCACCCTCATTTCTACAGCTGCGAACACCGGGGAGCTGTTTTTT. Translation: CASTLISTAANTGELFF.

J is TRBJ2-5 and V is TRBV15; D not certain. Germline V lookup: CDR1 LNHNV, CDR2 YYDKDF (reference sequence). The length of the CDR3 is 12 residues. V shed 5 bases and J shed 4 bases, with 8 bases lying between them. CDR3 bases: TGTGCCACCAGCCTGCTAGTAGAGACCCAGTACTTC. Amino acids: CATSLLVETQYF.

V and J are TRBV4-1 and TRBJ2-5; tentatively, D is TRBD2 (7 bases). V lost 0 bases and J 0 bases, leaving 14 bases between the germline ends. The CDR3 is made up of 17 amino acids. The germline V gene encodes CDR1 MGHRA and CDR2 YSYEKL. In DNA, the CDR3 is TGCGCCAGCAGCCAAGAGGGGGGGGCCAGGTACCAAGAGACCCAGTACTTC. This encodes CASSQEGGARYQETQYF.

The chain links TRBV5-8 to TRBJ1-2; TRBD1 is a possible D gene (6 bases). The V end lost 4 bases, the J end lost 2 bases, and 9 bases lay between the germline ends. This CDR3 has 13 residues. CDR1 is SGHTS, CDR2 YDEGEE, per germline. The CDR3 DNA sequence: TGTGCCAGCAGCCCGGGGACAAACTATGGCTACACCTTC. Amino acids: CASSPGTNYGYTF. The full variable domain, its missing parts supplied by reference TRBV5-8 and TRBJ1-2, is EAGVTQSPTHLIKTRGQQATLRCSPISGHTSVYWYQQALGLGLQFLLWYDEGEERNRGNFPPRFSGRQFPNYSSELNVNALELEDSALYLCASSPGTNYGYTFGSGTRLTVV.

The chain links TRBV6-5 to TRBJ2-1; 9 bases agree with TRBD2. After removal of 4 bases from V and 8 bases from J, the junction contained 12 bases not matched to a gene. Germline V lookup: CDR1 MNHEY, CDR2 SVGAGI. The CDR3 contains 16 residues. CDR3 region: CASSFLSGGSQDEQFF. DNA of the CDR3: TGTGCCAGCAGTTTCCTAAGCGGGGGGTCCCAGGATGAGCAGTTCTTC.

This clone was seen once. V gene TRBV11-2 combines with J gene TRBJ1-1; D perhaps matches TRBD1 (6 bases). Germline assignment: CDR1 SGHAT and CDR2 FQNNGV. Trimming removed 5 bases from V and 1 base from J, with 20 bases in between. The CDR3 spans 17 residues. The DNA of the CDR3 is TGTGCCAGCAGCGACGCCGGCGGACAGACAAAGAACACTGAAGCTTTCTTT. Amino acids: CASSDAGGQTKNTEAFF. Filled out from reference TRBV11-2 and TRBJ1-1, the complete variable domain reads EAGVAQSPRYKIIEKRQSVAFWCNPISGHATLYWYQQILGQGPKLLIQFQNNGVVDDSQLPKDRFSAERLKGVDSTLKIQPAKLEDSAVYLCASSDAGGQTKNTEAFFGQGTRLTVV.

This clone was counted once. The V gene is TRBV13, the J gene TRBJ1-6; D may be TRBD1 (6 bases). V was trimmed by 0 bases and J by 10 bases, leaving 19 bases between them. From germline, CDR1 is PRHDT and CDR2 FYEKMQ (reference sequence). The CDR3 spans 17 residues. In DNA, the CDR3 is TGTGCCAGCAGCTTAGGGCGAGGCAGGGGATTCGGCTCACCCCTCCACTTT. Amino acids: CASSLGRGRGFGSPLHF.

J is TRBJ2-7 and V is TRBV2; D not resolved. The V end lost 3 bases, the J end lost 2 bases, and 5 bases lay between the germline ends. Germline V lookup: CDR1 SNHLY, CDR2 FYNNEI. The CDR3 is 12 residues long. Here the CDR3 reads CASSDSPYEQYF. As DNA, the CDR3 is TGTGCCAGCAGTGACAGTCCCTACGAGCAGTACTTC.

This chain uses TRBV6-5 with TRBJ2-7; the D gene is possibly TRBD1 (6 bases). Trimming took off 0 bases at V and 0 bases at J, with 9 bases between the two ends. This CDR3 is 15 amino acids long. Germline CDR1 reads MNHEY; CDR2 reads SVGAGI. In DNA form, the CDR3 reads TGTGCCAGCAGTTACTCTAGGACAGCCTCCTACGAGCAGTACTTC. Its translation: CASSYSRTASYEQYF.

The V and J genes are TRBV28 and TRBJ2-1, with D tentatively TRBD1 (6 bases). Germline CDR1 and CDR2: MDHEN and SYDVKM. The CDR3 totals 15 residues. Between the trimmed V and J ends, which lost 6 bases and 4 bases, there was a span of 16 bases. The chain's CDR3 is CASRLGQTIYNEQFF. The DNA of the CDR3 is TGTGCCAGCAGACTTGGACAGACAATTTACAATGAGCAGTTCTTC.

The chain couples TRBV7-3 to TRBJ2-5; 8 nucleotides align to TRBD2. Trimming took 5 bases from V and 4 from J; bases not matched to a gene: 3. The CDR3 is 13 residues long. The germline V gene has CDR1 SGHTA and CDR2 FQGTGA. The CDR3 bases are TGTGCCAGCAGCCCCACTAGCGGAGAGACCCAGTACTTC. Protein product: CASSPTSGETQYF. Filled out from reference TRBV7-3 and TRBJ2-5, the complete variable domain reads GAGVSQTPSNKVTEKGKYVELRCDPISGHTALYWYRQSLGQGPEFLIYFQGTGAADDSGLPNDRFFAVRPEGSVSTLKIQRTERGDSAVYLCASSPTSGETQYFGPGTRLLVL.

The chain carries TRBV29-1 and TRBJ2-7; TRBD1 might be the D (6 bases). Germline V gene data show CDR1 as SQVTM and CDR2 as ANQGSEA. The CDR3 spans 12 residues. Between the trimmed V and J ends, which lost 8 bases and 6 bases, there was a span of 17 bases. CDR3 residues: CSKKTGSVEQYF. CDR3 bases: TGCAGCAAGAAGACAGGTTCAGTCGAGCAGTACTTC.

There are a few counts of this clone. The genes are TRBV5-6 and TRBJ1-4; no firm D call. The V end lost 2 bases, the J end lost 8 bases, and 10 bases lay between the germline ends. Germline-derived CDR1 and CDR2 are SGHDT and YYEEEE. The CDR3 is 13 amino acids. The CDR3 protein is CASSLNLVEKLFF. DNA for the CDR3: TGTGCCAGCAGCTTAAATCTAGTCGAAAAACTGTTTTTT.

The chain links TRBV5-6 to TRBJ1-6; TRBD1 aligns across 7 bases. The CDR3 runs 16 residues. Germline V gene data show CDR1 as SGHDT and CDR2 as YYEEEE. V lost 4 bases to trimming and J lost 8 bases; unmatched junction nucleotides: 12. DNA of the CDR3: TGTGCCAGCAGCCTAAAAGCGGACAGGTCCTATTCACCCCTCCACTTT. This sequence encodes CASSLKADRSYSPLHF.